This TCR beta chain was sequenced in a study of cytomegalovirus exposure and HLA in healthy donors. Regarding the study as a whole: A reported reduction in N-insertions relative to the approximately 600-donor mean was seen in an Asian-associated ancestry cluster in a later analysis. Roughly even sequencing depth across donors was the assumption behind the presence/absence analyses.

Concerning this clone itself: Its antigen remains unknown.

PCR amplification relied on 60 Vbeta primers (plus 13 Jbeta primers). TCRdb keeps only in-frame clones here, not all; method: immunoSEQ multiplex PCR. Among 40,000 to 45,000 clones listed, roughly 80% were seen once. The sequencing sample was made of PBMCs. The receptor comes from a man in his thirties or forties in good health and CMV-seronegative.

The CDR3 loop reads CASSLFGSGDYNEQFF. DNA for the CDR3: TGTGCCAGCAGTTTATTCGGTAGCGGGGATTACAATGAGCAGTTCTTC. The gene calls are TRBV28 and TRBJ2-1; 8 nucleotides match TRBD2. J gave up 4 bases and V 1 base, and 6 bases lay outside the gene matches. The germline V gene has CDR1 MDHEN and CDR2 SYDVKM. This CDR3 has 16 amino acids.